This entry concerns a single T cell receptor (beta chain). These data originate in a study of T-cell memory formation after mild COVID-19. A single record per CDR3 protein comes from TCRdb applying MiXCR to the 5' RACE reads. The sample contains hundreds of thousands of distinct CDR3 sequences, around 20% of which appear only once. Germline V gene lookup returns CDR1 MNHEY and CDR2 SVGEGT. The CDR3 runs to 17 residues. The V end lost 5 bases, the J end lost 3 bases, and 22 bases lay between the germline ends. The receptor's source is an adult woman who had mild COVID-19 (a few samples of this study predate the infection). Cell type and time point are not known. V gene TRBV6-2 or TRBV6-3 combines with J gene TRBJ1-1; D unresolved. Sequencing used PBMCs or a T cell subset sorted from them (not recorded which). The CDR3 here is CASSPSFVLRFDTEAFF. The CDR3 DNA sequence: TGTGCCAGCAGTCCCAGTTTTGTTTTAAGGTTTGACACTGAAGCTTTCTTT.